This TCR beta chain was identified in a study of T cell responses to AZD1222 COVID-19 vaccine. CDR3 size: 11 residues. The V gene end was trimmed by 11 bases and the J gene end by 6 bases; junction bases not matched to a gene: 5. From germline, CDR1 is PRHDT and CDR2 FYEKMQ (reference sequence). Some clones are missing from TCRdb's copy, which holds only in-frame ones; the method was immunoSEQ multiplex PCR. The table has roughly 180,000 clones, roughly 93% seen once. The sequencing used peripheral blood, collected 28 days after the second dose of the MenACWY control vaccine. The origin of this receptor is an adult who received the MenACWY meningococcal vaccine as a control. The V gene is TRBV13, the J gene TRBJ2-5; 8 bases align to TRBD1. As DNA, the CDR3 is TGTGCCTCGGGACAGGCGAAGACCCAGTACTTC. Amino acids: CASGQAKTQYF.